This TCR beta chain derives from a study of CD8+ T cells in alopecia areata (dated by TCRdb to 2016 to 2019). For context, the study as a whole: The treated patients took part in an open-label pilot trial in which moderate-to-severe alopecia areata was treated with oral tofacitinib at 5 to 10 mg twice daily. Patients stayed on tofacitinib for 6 to 18 months and then had 6 months of follow-up off drug so that delayed response and recurrence could be assessed. The SALT score, which quantifies the percentage of affected scalp surface area, was used to measure disease severity in treated patients. To study T cell clonal expansion in alopecia areata, the researchers applied high-throughput TCRbeta sequencing to both the C3H/HeJ mouse model and human patients. In humans, TCRbeta sequencing was performed on scalp tissue and on sorted CD4+ and CD8+ peripheral blood T cells from healthy controls and from patients with patchy or totalis/universalis alopecia areata. Biopsies were taken from tofacitinib-treated patients at baseline and again at 4 and 24 weeks into treatment, and several of those patients also had a later scalp biopsy. Scalp clonality was compared across normal scalp (n=4), patchy alopecia areata scalp (n=8), and alopecia totalis/universalis scalp (n=8). RNA was obtained with the PAXgene miRNA kit for fixed scalp, the miRNeasy kit for PBMCs, and the RNeasy kit for mouse skin. TCRbeta CDR3 regions were amplified by immunoSEQ multiplex PCR with 35 Vbeta forward and 13 Jbeta reverse primers.

Findings and caveats that apply to the study as a whole: Compared with normal scalp, lesional scalp, particularly in alopecia totalis/universalis, had higher clonality and more expanded CD8+ clones, which suggests antigenic drive. Tofacitinib significantly decreased scalp clonality and the number of expanded CD8+ clones among the top 100 scalp clones. Because the treated cohort was small and included a single nonresponder, larger studies are needed to assess links between baseline CD8+ expansion and response. Many expanded lesional clones persisted in scalp and blood during tofacitinib treatment, which may partly explain relapse after stopping treatment. Scalp TCR repertoire analysis is complicated because resident alphabeta T cells in normal human skin are also sequenced, whereas mouse skin is dominated by gammadelta T cells. Shared TCR sequences between patients were less evident than in mice, which may be partly attributable to HLA diversity in the patient population.

This clone was observed a handful of times. Which antigen it targets is not known. Base quality data are lacking; no much larger clone is found one base away. Germline trimming: 3 bases from V, 4 bases from J; junction bases outside gene matches: 11. CDR3 length: 16 amino acids, cysteine to phenylalanine. The DNA shown is the 48-base CDR3, in frame from base 1. The germline V gene specifies ENHRY as CDR1 and SYGVKD as CDR2. The time point label, as the study defines it: 24 weeks on oral tofacitinib. Taken with the paper, the label for treatment or condition translates to: oral pan-JAK inhibitor, 5-10 mg twice daily. Lesional scalp punch biopsies and peripheral blood were collected from alopecia areata patients. PBMCs were isolated by density centrifugation and stained for CD3, CD4 and CD8, and CD4+ and CD8+ T cells were sorted on a FACSAria. Libraries were constructed by the immunoSEQ multiplex PCR assay. For TCR sequencing, RNA was extracted from every sample and reverse transcribed into cDNA to serve as template. SuperScript III was used to make first-strand cDNA, primed with a 2:1 mix of oligo-dT and random hexamers. A synthetic immune receptor repertoire was used to measure amplification bias, and any remaining bias was corrected computationally. In the authors' own workflow: Raw reads were preprocessed to remove errors, and CDR3 was defined by IMGT conventions from the conserved cysteine to phenylalanine. Clonality was computed by normalizing Shannon entropy by log2 of the number of productive unique TCRs and subtracting the result from 1. CD4 or CD8 identity of scalp clones was inferred by cross-referencing scalp TCRbeta sequences with sorted blood CD4 and CD8 repertoires. Imported from immuneACCESS, the table was reduced by TCRdb to in-frame sequences with V and J called. These copies leave out some clones; in studies compared against another copy, an unresolved V gene accounts for under half, and the cause of the remainder is not known. The DNA was the basis for D and trimming; V, J and clone size are from that table. This sample gives about 180,000 clones in total; about 53% of them show up just once. The top ten constitute about 10% of the sample.

The sample here was CD8+ T cells sorted from blood, taken at week 24, from a patient treated with tofacitinib. This receptor was obtained from a human donor with alopecia areata. The rearrangement joined TRBV10-3 to TRBJ2-7, with 8 junctional bases fitting TRBD2. The bases are TGTGCCATCAGTGACGCCGGGACTAGGGGTGTATACGAGCAGTACTTC. Its protein product is CAISDAGTRGVYEQYF.